The 3 T cell receptor beta chains below were found in one sample sequenced in a study of blood T cell repertoires in COVID-19. Using immunoSEQ multiplex PCR, the repertoire was profiled, and TCRdb retains in-frame clones only, with some absent. This table holds 260,000 or so clones, under 90% found once. The sample taken for sequencing was peripheral blood. The receptors derive from a human donor in a cohort sampled during active COVID-19.

The genes are TRBV7-2 and TRBJ1-2; 7 nucleotides align to TRBD1. There are 15 residues in the CDR3. Germline trimming cut 4 bases from V and 2 bases from J; bases unmatched to any gene: 7. The germline V gene encodes CDR1 SGHTA and CDR2 FQGNSA. The CDR3 here is CASSSPGGFNYGYTF. DNA of the CDR3: TGTGCCAGCAGCTCACCAGGGGGGTTCAACTATGGCTACACCTTC. The full variable domain, in which reference TRBV7-2 and TRBJ1-2 provide the parts outside the CDR3, is GAGVSQSPSNKVTEKGKDVELRCDPISGHTALYWYRQSLGQGLEFLIYFQGNSAPDKSGLPSDRFSAERTGGSVSTLTIQRTQQEDSAVYLCASSSPGGFNYGYTFGSGTRLTVV.

The CDR3 DNA reads as TGTGCCAGCAGCCCATTAGGACAGAGCTATGGCTACACCTTC. Its translation: CASSPLGQSYGYTF. The chain couples TRBV7-2 to TRBJ1-2, with a possible D match to TRBD1 (6 bases). Per the germline V gene, CDR1 is SGHTA and CDR2 is FQGNSA. The length of the CDR3 is 14 residues. V was trimmed by 5 bases and J by 4 bases, leaving 14 bases between them.

The V gene is TRBV6-5, the J gene TRBJ2-5; 11 bases fit TRBD2. The CDR3 has 15 residues. Germline CDR1 reads MNHEY; CDR2 reads SVGAGI. Unmatched junction bases numbered 5, after V lost 6 bases and J lost 2 bases. CDR3 protein: CASSALAGEQETQYF. The CDR3 bases are TGTGCCAGCAGCGCACTAGCGGGAGAACAAGAGACCCAGTACTTC.